A selection of T cell receptor beta chains follows, all from one sample in a study of T-cell memory formation after mild COVID-19. TCRdb processed the 5' RACE reads anew with MiXCR; each CDR3 protein has one entry. This table holds approximately 440,000 distinct CDR3 sequences, around 20% found once. The sequenced material came from PBMCs or a T cell subset sorted from them (not recorded which). The receptor source for this set is an adult woman who had mild COVID-19 (a few samples of this study predate the infection). Cell type and time point are not known. CDR3s leave out the opening cysteine and the closing phenylalanine or tryptophan.

j_call,cdr3_length,v_call,cdr3_aa
TRBJ2-3,11,TRBV19,ASSERYTDTQY
TRBJ2-5,9,TRBV29-1,SFFTGLHQY
TRBJ2-7,13,TRBV7-8,ASSSIRTGNYEQY
TRBJ2-4,10,TRBV5-6,ASRTGLDIQY
TRBJ2-7,12,TRBV15,ATSRDNGFSKQY
TRBJ1-1,13,TRBV4-1,ASSQVWTRTTEAF
TRBJ2-5,12,TRBV5-1,ASSERDWKETQY
TRBJ2-7,14,TRBV7-6,ASSPRTGRGSYEQY
TRBJ1-2,12,TRBV5-1,ASSLGRVGGGYT
TRBJ2-7,10,TRBV7-9,ASSSLIHEQY
TRBJ1-3,11,TRBV20-1,SATGPIGNTIY
TRBJ1-5,15,TRBV11-2,ASRQGLTRYSNQPQH
TRBJ1-2,11,TRBV18,ASSPQTELGYT
TRBJ2-3,15,TRBV29-1,SVEDPSRTGPTDTQY
TRBJ2-5,12,TRBV5-1,ASSSEAPQETQY
TRBJ2-5,12,TRBV6-5,ASRASGVRETQY
TRBJ2-5,13,TRBV5-6,ASSLKGGVPETQY
TRBJ2-7,13,TRBV29-1,SVLGVGESSYEQY
TRBJ1-1,12,TRBV5-1,ASSRGQINTEAF
TRBJ2-7,12,TRBV2,ASSDTSGSYEQY
TRBJ2-3,15,TRBV6-6,ASSEYLDRGSTDTQY
TRBJ1-2,12,TRBV5-1,ASSPTGATYGYT
TRBJ2-1,13,TRBV7-9,ASSFSHIGASGGF
TRBJ2-7,12,TRBV7-2,ASRLTGYSYEQY
TRBJ2-7,12,TRBV5-1,ASSLYDRAYEQY
TRBJ1-6,13,TRBV12-3/TRBV12-4,ASSFSGPRGSPLH
TRBJ2-1,13,TRBV20-1,SASPLAGGPVEQF
TRBJ2-1,14,TRBV24-1,ATSDLGQGWGNEQF
TRBJ1-1,13,TRBV27,ASSPFRGAGTEAF
TRBJ2-1,13,TRBV5-1,ASSLAAGVLYEQF
TRBJ1-1,10,TRBV7-9,ASSFVGSEAF
TRBJ2-1,12,TRBV5-6,ASSLAELFNEQF
TRBJ2-1,15,TRBV7-6,ASSQFSGTSGHNEQF
TRBJ1-2,13,TRBV7-8,ASSLDGREDYGYT
TRBJ1-3,14,TRBV2,ASSEAGQVFGNTIY
TRBJ2-1,15,TRBV4-3,ASSQGPGLAANNEQF
TRBJ1-1,14,TRBV2,ASSASPGGLNAEAF
TRBJ1-2,14,TRBV11-2,ASSLGRGGSGYGYT
TRBJ2-2,15,TRBV6-4,ASSEYGRGLSTGELF
TRBJ2-5,13,TRBV5-1,ASSTGQEYQETQY
TRBJ1-5,13,TRBV6-6,ASGVAGNSNQPQH
TRBJ1-6,14,TRBV15,ATSNPRGSYNSPLH
TRBJ2-7,11,TRBV4-3,ASSQDIGYEQY
TRBJ2-5,14,TRBV20-1,SARDWAQGPGETQY
TRBJ1-1,12,TRBV18,ASSPKSGTPEAF
TRBJ2-2,14,TRBV19,ASSIRMTGETGELF
TRBJ2-1,10,TRBV6-5,ASSTRNNEQF
TRBJ1-4,12,TRBV25-1,ASTTGAYNEKLF
TRBJ2-2,14,TRBV13,AISSRTGGNTGELF
TRBJ2-3,13,TRBV5-1,ASTQQDRDTDTQC
TRBJ2-3,11,TRBV12-3/TRBV12-4,ASSRDRADTQY
TRBJ2-1,14,TRBV7-2,ASSSTPGFKYNEQF
TRBJ2-1,14,TRBV7-2,ASSLTGTSGYNEQF